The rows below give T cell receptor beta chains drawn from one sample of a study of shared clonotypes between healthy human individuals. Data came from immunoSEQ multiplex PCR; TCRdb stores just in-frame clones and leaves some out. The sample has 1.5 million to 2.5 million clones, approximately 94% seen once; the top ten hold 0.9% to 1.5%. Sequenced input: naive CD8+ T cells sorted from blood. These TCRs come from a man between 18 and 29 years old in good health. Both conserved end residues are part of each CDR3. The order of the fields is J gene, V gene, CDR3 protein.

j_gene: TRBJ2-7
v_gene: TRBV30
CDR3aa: CAWSWVGGSYEQYF

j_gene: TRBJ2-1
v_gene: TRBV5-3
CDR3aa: CARSLGLEDNEQFF

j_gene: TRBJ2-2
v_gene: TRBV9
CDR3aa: CASSPVGQTYHNTGELFF

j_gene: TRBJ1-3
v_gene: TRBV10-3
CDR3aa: CAGGQTSGNTIYF

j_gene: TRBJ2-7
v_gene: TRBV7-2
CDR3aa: CASSLGGGERGLSYEQYF

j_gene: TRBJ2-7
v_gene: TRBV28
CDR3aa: CASSSVAGVLDLDYEQYF

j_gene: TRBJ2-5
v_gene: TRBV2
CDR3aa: CASGTPDGIGETQYF

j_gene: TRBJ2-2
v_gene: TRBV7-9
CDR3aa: CASSPIGVNTGELFF

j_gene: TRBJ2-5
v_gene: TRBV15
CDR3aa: CATSSAPKETQYF

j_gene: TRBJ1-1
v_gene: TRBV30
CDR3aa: CAWSVRWPLGTEAFF

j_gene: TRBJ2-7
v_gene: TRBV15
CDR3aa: CATSRDRGGAWEQYF

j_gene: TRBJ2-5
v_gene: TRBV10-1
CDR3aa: CASSRVPQETQYF

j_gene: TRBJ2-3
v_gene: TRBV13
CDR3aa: CASSSNLLAGTTDTQYF

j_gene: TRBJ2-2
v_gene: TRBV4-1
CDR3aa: CASSQVPGNTGELFF

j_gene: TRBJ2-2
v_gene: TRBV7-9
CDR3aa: CASSYRVSNTGELFF

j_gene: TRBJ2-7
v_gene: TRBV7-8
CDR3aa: CASSGGQGLTYEQYF

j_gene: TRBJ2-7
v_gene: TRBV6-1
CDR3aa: CASYPPGGPYEQYF

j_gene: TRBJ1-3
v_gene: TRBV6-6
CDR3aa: CASSYPRSGEENTIYF

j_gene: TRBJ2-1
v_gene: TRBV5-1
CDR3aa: CASSPAGGPYNEQFF

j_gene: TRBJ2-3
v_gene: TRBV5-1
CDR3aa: CASTPRGSKVTDTQYF

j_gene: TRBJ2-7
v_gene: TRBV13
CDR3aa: CASSSGQGDEQYF

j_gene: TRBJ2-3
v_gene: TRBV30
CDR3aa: CAWSVFTSGVFMTTDTQYF

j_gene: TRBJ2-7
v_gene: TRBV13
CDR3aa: CASSSSLGYEQYF

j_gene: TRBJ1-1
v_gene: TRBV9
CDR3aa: CASSVDGTNTEAFF

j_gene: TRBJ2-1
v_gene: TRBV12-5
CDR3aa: CASGLSGDEQFF

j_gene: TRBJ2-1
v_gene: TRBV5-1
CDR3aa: CASSLEGFDRGDNEQFF

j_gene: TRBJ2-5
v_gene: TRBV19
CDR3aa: CASSIGYNQETQYF

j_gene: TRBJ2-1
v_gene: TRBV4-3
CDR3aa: CASSQAAVSYNEQFF

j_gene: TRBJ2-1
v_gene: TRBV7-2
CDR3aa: CASSLGWGDDYNEQFF

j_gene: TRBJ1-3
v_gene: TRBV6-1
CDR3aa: CASPGAGGRNTIYF

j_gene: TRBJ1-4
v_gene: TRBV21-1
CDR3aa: CASSIMTGTADEKLFF

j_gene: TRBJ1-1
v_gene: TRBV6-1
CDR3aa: CASSRLRGMNTEAFF

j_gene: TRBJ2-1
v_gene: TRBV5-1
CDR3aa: CASSLAKDISYNEQFF

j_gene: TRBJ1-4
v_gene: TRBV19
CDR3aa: CASSIDLESTNEKLFF

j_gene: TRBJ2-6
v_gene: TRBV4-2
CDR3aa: CASSQAFLVAGPISGANVLTF

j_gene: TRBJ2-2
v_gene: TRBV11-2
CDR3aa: CASSLELAGANTGELFF

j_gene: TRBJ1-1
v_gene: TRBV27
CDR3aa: CAGSQWTDNTEAFF

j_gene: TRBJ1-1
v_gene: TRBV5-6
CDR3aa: CASSPRQGSRTEAFF

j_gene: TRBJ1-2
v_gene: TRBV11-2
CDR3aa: CASSPGTDNYGYTF

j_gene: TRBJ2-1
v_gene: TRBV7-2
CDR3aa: CASSNTGDEQFF

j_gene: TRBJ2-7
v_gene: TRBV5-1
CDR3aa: CASEDGQVGHEQYF

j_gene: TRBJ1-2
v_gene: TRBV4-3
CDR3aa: CASSQDHGGAEGYTF

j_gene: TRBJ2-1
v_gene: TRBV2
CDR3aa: CASSQPTSTNEQFF

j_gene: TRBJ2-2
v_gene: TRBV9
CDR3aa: CASSVEGVMDTGELFF

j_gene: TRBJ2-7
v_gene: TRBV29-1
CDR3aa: CSVGGTYEQYF

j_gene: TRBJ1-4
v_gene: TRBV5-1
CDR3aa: CASSFEGGTNEKLFF

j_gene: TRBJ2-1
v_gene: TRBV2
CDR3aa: CASKRGANNEQFF

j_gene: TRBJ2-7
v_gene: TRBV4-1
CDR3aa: CASSHGTLSSYEQYF

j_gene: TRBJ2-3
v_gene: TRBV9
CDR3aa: CASSVGDFQITDTQYF

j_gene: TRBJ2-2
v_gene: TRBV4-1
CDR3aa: CASSLAANTGELFF

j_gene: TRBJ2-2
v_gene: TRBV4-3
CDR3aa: CASSQPLETGSLTGELFF

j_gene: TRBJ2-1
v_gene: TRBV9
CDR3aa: CASRPRTRDEQFF

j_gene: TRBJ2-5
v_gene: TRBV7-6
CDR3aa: CASSLTAGGPEGETQYF

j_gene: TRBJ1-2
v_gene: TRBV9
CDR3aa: CASSVDADANYGYTF

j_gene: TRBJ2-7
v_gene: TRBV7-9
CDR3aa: CASSSTGRLSGSPYEQYF

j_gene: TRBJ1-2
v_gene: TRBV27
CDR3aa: CASSVTGGDGYTF

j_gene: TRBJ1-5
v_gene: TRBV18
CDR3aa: CASSPEGTGNNQPQHF